The source of this TCR beta chain is a study of blood T cell repertoires in COVID-19. Authors' processing steps: Estimated nucleated cell counts came from reference gene primer amplification. The method was immunoSEQ multiplex PCR; TCRdb's version includes in-frame clones alone and lacks a portion of them. V, J and clone size reflect that table, while D and trimming were determined from the DNA. The repertoire holds roughly 100,000 clones, with approximately 83% as singletons. The germline CDR1 and CDR2 sequences are SGHTA and FQGNSA. The CDR3 length is 12 residues. Trimming took 6 bases from V and 5 from J, leaving 9 bases between them.

The chain uses TRBV7-2 and TRBJ2-3; D not resolved. This TCR was sampled from a woman aged 80 or over with active or convalescent COVID-19. Sequenced: peripheral blood. The CDR3: CASSRSRDTQYF. The CDR3 DNA is TGTGCCAGCAGTCGATCTAGAGATACGCAGTATTTT.